This is a list of T cell receptor beta chains from one sample in a study of glioma-infiltrating T cells. MiXCR, run by TCRdb on the multiplex PCR reads, gives a single entry per CDR3 protein. The sample yields around 190,000 distinct CDR3 sequences, 30% to 40% seen once. The sequenced material came from glioma tissue, nonneoplastic brain tissue, or PBMCs (not recorded which). These receptor sequences come from a human donor with low-grade glioma or glioblastoma, undergoing nonglioma brain surgery, or in good health (not recorded which). Both conserved end residues are trimmed from each CDR3. Expanded clones are given a class, and other clones once, few, many or no size at all.

size: -; J: TRBJ2-5; V: TRBV27; CDR3: ASSLGGTEETQY
size: many; J: TRBJ2-5; V: TRBV14; CDR3: ASSQTGGFETQY
size: many; J: TRBJ2-1; V: TRBV4-3; CDR3: ASSQDRRFLAGGFNEQF
size: -; J: TRBJ2-3; V: TRBV14; CDR3: ASSQVGQTDTQY
size: -; J: TRBJ2-7; V: TRBV7-2; CDR3: GSSLDGTGADEQY
size: many; J: TRBJ1-1; V: TRBV18; CDR3: ASSPQEVNTEAF
size: many; J: TRBJ1-1; V: TRBV20-1; CDR3: SADRDLGTEAF
size: -; J: TRBJ1-4; V: TRBV5-6; CDR3: ASSLGRRGKLNEKLF
size: many; J: TRBJ1-6; V: TRBV20-1; CDR3: SARQGASPLH
size: many; J: TRBJ2-3; V: TRBV7-2; CDR3: ASGTRASTDTQY
size: few; J: TRBJ2-7; V: TRBV4-2; CDR3: ASSQQRGSSYEQY
size: many; J: TRBJ2-7; V: TRBV6-1; CDR3: ASSTGLAGAGEQY
size: once; J: TRBJ2-3; V: TRBV3-1; CDR3: ASSQDLGQGKDTQY
size: -; J: TRBJ2-2; V: TRBV27; CDR3: ASSLRGDANGELF
size: few; J: TRBJ2-7; V: TRBV3-1; CDR3: ASQGREREQY
size: -; J: TRBJ1-3; V: TRBV12-3/TRBV12-4; CDR3: ASRWTGEGSGNTIY
size: -; J: TRBJ1-2; V: TRBV9; CDR3: ASSVAGVSRYT
size: many; J: TRBJ1-1; V: TRBV7-2; CDR3: ASSPRAPQEAF
size: -; J: TRBJ2-3; V: TRBV9; CDR3: ASSVEGGRTLNPADTQY
size: many; J: TRBJ2-1; V: TRBV7-9; CDR3: AVSINRGANEQF
size: -; J: TRBJ1-2; V: TRBV18; CDR3: ASSPGRGQGVSYT
size: many; J: TRBJ1-1; V: TRBV7-2; CDR3: ASSFPGGTEAF
size: once; J: TRBJ2-2; V: TRBV5-1; CDR3: ASQPGQDTGELF
size: many; J: TRBJ2-7; V: TRBV7-9; CDR3: ASSSSSYEQY
size: few; J: TRBJ1-1; V: TRBV12-3/TRBV12-4; CDR3: ASKWTGGTEAF
size: -; J: TRBJ2-3; V: TRBV7-2; CDR3: ADATSSTDKKY
size: few; J: TRBJ2-1; V: TRBV6-2/TRBV6-3; CDR3: ASSYSATRGEVDNEQF
size: -; J: TRBJ2-7; V: TRBV7-9; CDR3: ASQGSYEQY
size: many; J: TRBJ1-1; V: TRBV11-3; CDR3: ASGFGTNTEAF
size: -; J: TRBJ2-6; V: TRBV7-9; CDR3: ASSSQQGAGANVLT
size: -; J: TRBJ2-5; V: TRBV4-3; CDR3: ASSQEGAGGETQY
size: many; J: TRBJ1-6; V: TRBV5-4; CDR3: ASSLDSNSPLH
size: few; J: TRBJ2-6; V: TRBV29-1; CDR3: SVEEWGASGANVLT
size: many; J: TRBJ1-5; V: TRBV15; CDR3: ATSRERGGNQPQH
size: many; J: TRBJ1-2; V: TRBV20-1; CDR3: SASRDITNGYT
size: many; J: TRBJ1-6; V: TRBV6-1; CDR3: ASSQDRVSPLH
size: -; J: TRBJ1-2; V: TRBV4-1; CDR3: ASIQASVANYGYT
size: -; J: TRBJ2-7; V: TRBV19; CDR3: ASGLTSGPYEQY
size: few; J: TRBJ1-5; V: TRBV19; CDR3: ASSRDRVSGQPQH
size: many; J: TRBJ2-1; V: TRBV4-3; CDR3: ASSQAGVAYNEQF
size: many; J: TRBJ2-1; V: TRBV6-1; CDR3: ASSQVRGPLSNEQF
size: many; J: TRBJ2-1; V: TRBV19; CDR3: ASSMEGLGEQF
size: many; J: TRBJ1-2; V: TRBV5-1; CDR3: ASSLVVGGAPNGYT
size: many; J: TRBJ2-1; V: TRBV20-1; CDR3: SADGLAGGRGNEQF
size: many; J: TRBJ2-1; V: TRBV2; CDR3: ASLPGQGASEQF
size: many; J: TRBJ2-1; V: TRBV20-1; CDR3: SARIRPNNEQF
size: -; J: TRBJ2-3; V: TRBV4-3; CDR3: ASSQRLAEITDTQY
size: many; J: TRBJ1-1; V: TRBV7-6; CDR3: ASSVSGSTDTEAF
size: -; J: TRBJ2-7; V: TRBV6-1; CDR3: ASRGGTSGTHEQY
size: -; J: TRBJ1-5; V: TRBV30; CDR3: AWSLGTGNQPRH
size: many; J: TRBJ1-6; V: TRBV6-1; CDR3: ASSSPPQPLH
size: once; J: TRBJ2-2; V: TRBV5-1; CDR3: ASSLYPVNGGQLF
size: many; J: TRBJ1-1; V: TRBV7-9; CDR3: ASTPPGVEAF
size: -; J: TRBJ2-5; V: TRBV12-3/TRBV12-4; CDR3: ASAPLAGALETQY
size: many; J: TRBJ2-5; V: TRBV5-4; CDR3: ASSLIRSGTGVETQY
size: many; J: TRBJ1-1; V: TRBV20-1; CDR3: SARGGGNTEAF
size: many; J: TRBJ2-5; V: TRBV24-1; CDR3: ATSLGASGQETQY
size: many; J: TRBJ2-5; V: TRBV18; CDR3: ASSPLAGGETQY
size: many; J: TRBJ2-7; V: TRBV3-1; CDR3: ASSGPGQGVHEQY